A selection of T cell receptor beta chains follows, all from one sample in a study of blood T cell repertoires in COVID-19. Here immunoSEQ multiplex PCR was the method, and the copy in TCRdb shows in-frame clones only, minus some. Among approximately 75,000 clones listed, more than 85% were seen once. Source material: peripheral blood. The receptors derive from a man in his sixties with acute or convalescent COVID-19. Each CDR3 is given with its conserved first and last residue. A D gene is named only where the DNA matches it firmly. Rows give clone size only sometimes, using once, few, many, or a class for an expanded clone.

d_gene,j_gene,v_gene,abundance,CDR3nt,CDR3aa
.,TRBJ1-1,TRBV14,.,TGTGCCAGCAGCCAACAGGGGTTTCGGACTGAAGCTTTCTTT,CASSQQGFRTEAFF
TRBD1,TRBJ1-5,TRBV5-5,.,TGTGCCAGCAGCTTGGGGACAGGGTCTCAGCCCCAGCATTTT,CASSLGTGSQPQHF
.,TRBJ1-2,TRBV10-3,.,TGTGCCATCAGTGAACAGGTCGCCTATGGCTACACCTTC,CAISEQVAYGYTF
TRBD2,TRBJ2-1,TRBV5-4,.,TGTGCCAGCAGCTTACCGAGCGGGGGGGGGTACAATGAGCAGTTCTTC,CASSLPSGGGYNEQFF
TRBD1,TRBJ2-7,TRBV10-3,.,TGTGCCATCAGTGAGGATCAGCAGCTAGGGGGCCGGGGCGAGCAGTACTTC,CAISEDQQLGGRGEQYF
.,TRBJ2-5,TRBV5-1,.,TGCGCCAGCAGCCCTTACGGGAGTTTCCAAGAGACCCAGTACTTC,CASSPYGSFQETQYF
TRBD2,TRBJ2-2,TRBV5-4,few,TGTGCCAGCAGCGGGGGGACTAGCGGTAGGGAGCTGTTTTTT,CASSGGTSGRELFF
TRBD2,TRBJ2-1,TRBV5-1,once,TGCGCCAGCAGCCGACTAGCGGTGGGGGGGAATGAGCAGTTCTTC,CASSRLAVGGNEQFF
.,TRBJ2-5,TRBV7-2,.,TGTGCCAGCAGCCTGCTTGCGGGGATTCAAGAGACCCAGTACTTC,CASSLLAGIQETQYF
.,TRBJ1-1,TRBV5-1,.,TGCGCCAGCAGCAGACAGCCTGAGAGCACTGAAGCTTTCTTT,CASSRQPESTEAFF
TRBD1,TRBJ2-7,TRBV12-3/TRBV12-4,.,TGTGCCAGCAGACGGACAGGCTCCTACGAGCAGTACTTC,CASRRTGSYEQYF
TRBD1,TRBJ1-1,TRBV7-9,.,TGTGCCAGCAGCTTAGCGAGCAGGGGGCGTATTCTGAACACTGAAGCTTTCTTT,CASSLASRGRILNTEAFF
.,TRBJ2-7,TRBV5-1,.,TGCGCCAGCAGCCCCAGGGATTACGAGCAGTACTTC,CASSPRDYEQYF
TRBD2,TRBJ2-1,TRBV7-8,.,TGTGCCAGCAGCTTAGCACTAGCGGGAGTCCACAATGAGCAGTTCTTC,CASSLALAGVHNEQFF
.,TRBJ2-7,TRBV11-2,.,TGTGCCAGCAGCTTACAGGGAATTGGCGAGCAGTACTTC,CASSLQGIGEQYF
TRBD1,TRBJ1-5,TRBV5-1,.,TGCGCCAGCAGCTTGGGACAGGGGGGAAATCAGCCCCAGCATTTT,CASSLGQGGNQPQHF
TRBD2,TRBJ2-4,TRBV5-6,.,TGTGCCAGCAGCTTACTAGCGGGAGACAAAAACATTCAGTACTTC,CASSLLAGDKNIQYF
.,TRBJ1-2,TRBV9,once,TGTGCCAGCAGCGCGCCGGGGGGAACCTATGGCTACACCTTC,CASSAPGGTYGYTF
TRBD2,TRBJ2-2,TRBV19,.,TGTGCCAGTAGTAACCTAGCGGGGGACACCGGGGAGCTGTTTTTT,CASSNLAGDTGELFF
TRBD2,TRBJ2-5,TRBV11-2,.,TGTGCCAGCAGCGCACCTACCCCGGGGGGGGAGACCCAGTACTTC,CASSAPTPGGETQYF
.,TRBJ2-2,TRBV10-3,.,TGTGCCATCAGTGAGGACGTAGCGACCGGGGAGCTGTTTTTT,CAISEDVATGELFF
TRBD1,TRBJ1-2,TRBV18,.,TGTGCCAGCTCAGGTGCTAACAGGGGAACTAACTATGGCTACACCTTC,CASSGANRGTNYGYTF
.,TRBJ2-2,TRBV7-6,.,TGTGCCAGCAGCTTAGCCGCCGGGGGAGGCGGGGAGCTGTTTTTT,CASSLAAGGGGELFF
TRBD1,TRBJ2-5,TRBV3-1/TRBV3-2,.,TGTGCCAGCAGCCTACGACAGGGACCTTCGCTAGAGACCCAGTACTTC,CASSLRQGPSLETQYF
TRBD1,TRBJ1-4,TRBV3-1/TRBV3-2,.,TGTGCCAGCAGCCAAGTAGCGGGACAGAAAAATGAAAAACTGTTTTTT,CASSQVAGQKNEKLFF
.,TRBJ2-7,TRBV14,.,TGTGCCAGCAGCCAAGTACAAACAGCCGGGCAGTACTTC,CASSQVQTAGQYF
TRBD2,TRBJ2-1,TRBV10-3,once,TGTGCCATCAGTGGCCTAGCGGGAGTGAATGAGCAGTTCTTC,CAISGLAGVNEQFF